This record covers a single T cell receptor (beta chain). The specificity of this receptor is unknown. One base away there is no much larger clone; base qualities are not given. This sample is drawn from a study of blood T cell repertoires in COVID-19 (TCRdb year 2020). In terms of the full investigation: The collaborator samples originated in the United States, Italy and Spain and spanned the acute and convalescent phases of COVID-19. Where available, HLA class I and class II types were obtained from metadata supplied by the sample provider rather than from assay-based typing. Sample metadata almost always included a de-identified subject ID, COVID-19 status, age in years and sex. Samples were obtained from the ongoing ImmuneRACE study (first 160 participants) and from roughly 1,300 subjects provided by 6 global collaborators. The repertoires were released in a freely available public database meant as a resource for research on the immune response to SARS-CoV-2. The prospective study material was composed of cDNA or gDNA derived from T cells, B-cell-depleted T cells, or PBMCs. Deeply sampled blood TCRbeta repertoires from subjects exposed to, actively infected with, or recovered from COVID-19 were included in the dataset.

A second Seattle source provided samples from volunteer blood donors who had recovered from COVID-19. Whole blood was collected in K2EDTA tubes by collaborating institutions according to the institutions' own protocols. For TCRbeta analysis, collaborator samples were shipped as frozen whole blood, as isolated PBMCs, or as DNA extracted from either sample type. Broader findings and caveats from the paper: The quantity of clinical and demographic metadata differed by source and by participant and was supplied without curation.

According to the germline V gene (reference sequence), CDR1 reads LNHDA and CDR2 reads SQIVND. Trimming takes 3 bases off V and 4 bases off J; junction bases not matched to a gene: 5. CDR3 length: 16 amino acids, cysteine to phenylalanine. Only the CDR3 portion is preserved as DNA: 48 bases, with reading frame beginning at the first base. The immunoSEQ Assay, a bias-controlled multiplex PCR, was used to amplify TCRbeta CDR3 regions from genomic DNA. The paper's data handling went like this. The number of nucleated cells in each sample was estimated from the amplification of reference gene primers within the assay. Sequence reads were collapsed and filtered to measure the absolute abundance of every unique TCRbeta CDR3 rearrangement. Productive Simpson clonality was computed per sample as the square root of Simpson's diversity index over productive rearrangements. Here the immuneACCESS table is served through TCRdb, limited to in-frame sequences with V and J called. Missing clones are a known gap in these copies; in checked studies unresolved V genes cover under half, and the rest lacks a known reason. The V and J calls and clone size were taken over from that table, and D and trimming were inferred from the DNA. This sample is represented by approximately 260,000 clones; roughly nine tenths of them were singletons. The ten largest clones represent less than 5% of the sample.

The V and J genes are TRBV19 and TRBJ2-5, and 13 junctional nucleotides match TRBD2. The origin of this receptor is a woman aged 40 to 55 who had recovered from COVID-19. Sequencing input: peripheral blood. The CDR3 sequence is CASSITGTSGIETQYF. The nucleotides read TGTGCCAGTAGTATCACCGGGACTAGCGGGATAGAGACCCAGTACTTC.